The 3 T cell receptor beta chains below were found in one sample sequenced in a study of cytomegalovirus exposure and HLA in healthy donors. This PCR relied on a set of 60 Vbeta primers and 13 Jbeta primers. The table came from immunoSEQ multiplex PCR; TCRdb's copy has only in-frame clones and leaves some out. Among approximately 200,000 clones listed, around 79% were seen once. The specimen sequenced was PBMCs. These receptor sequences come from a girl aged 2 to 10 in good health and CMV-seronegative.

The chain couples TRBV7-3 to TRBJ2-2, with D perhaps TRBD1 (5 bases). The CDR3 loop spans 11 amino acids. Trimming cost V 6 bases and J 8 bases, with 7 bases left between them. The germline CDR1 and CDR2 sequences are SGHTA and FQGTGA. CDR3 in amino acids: CASSDRGELFF. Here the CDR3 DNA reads TGTGCCAGCAGTGACAGAGGGGAGCTGTTTTTT.

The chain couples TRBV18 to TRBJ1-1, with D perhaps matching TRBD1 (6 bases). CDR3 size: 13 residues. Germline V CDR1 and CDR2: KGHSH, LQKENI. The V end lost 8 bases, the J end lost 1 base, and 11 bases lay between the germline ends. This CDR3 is CASRLQGNTEAFF. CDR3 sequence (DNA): TGTGCCAGCCGATTACAGGGGAACACTGAAGCTTTCTTT. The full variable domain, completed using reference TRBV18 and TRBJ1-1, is NAGVMQNPRHLVRRRGQEARLRCSPMKGHSHVYWYRQLPEEGLKFMVYLQKENIIDESGMPKERFSAEFPKEGPSILRIQQVVRGDSAAYFCASRLQGNTEAFFGQGTRLTVV.

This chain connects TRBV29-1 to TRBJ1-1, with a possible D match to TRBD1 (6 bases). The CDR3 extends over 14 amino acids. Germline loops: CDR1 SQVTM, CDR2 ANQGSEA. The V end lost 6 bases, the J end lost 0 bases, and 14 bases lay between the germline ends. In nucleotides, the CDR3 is TGCAGCGTCGCCGGCGGACAGTTGAACACTGAAGCTTTCTTT. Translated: CSVAGGQLNTEAFF.